The next 3 T cell receptor beta chains were all read from a single sample in a study of vaccination effects on CD4 cells after COVID-19. These receptors' targets are unknown. With the ViraFEST assay, the study expanded antigen-specific CD4+ T cells using viral peptide pools, then sequenced them. Investigators separated out CD4+ T cells once around 9 days of culture had passed. TCRdb's table, derived via immunoSEQ multiplex PCR, lists solely in-frame clones and lacks some. The table has roughly 20,000 clones, about 70% seen once. The sample was CD4+ T cells from PBMCs cultured with HCoV-229E spike peptides, taken before COVID-19 vaccination. Source of these receptors: a human donor who received a COVID-19 vaccine.

This clone was observed a single time. The chain employs TRBV6-5 and TRBJ2-1, with 8 bases matching TRBD1. Per the germline V gene, CDR1 is MNHEY and CDR2 is SVGAGI. J lost 4 bases, V lost 2 bases, and 4 bases had no gene match. This CDR3 is built from 15 residues. CDR3 nucleotides: TGTGCCAGCAGTTACATGGGACAGGAATACAATGAGCAGTTCTTC. Residues: CASSYMGQEYNEQFF.

This clone was seen only once. This sequence joins TRBV10-2 and TRBJ2-3; 12 bases line up with TRBD2. The CDR3 length is 16 residues. With 8 bases clipped from V and 6 bases from J, the junction kept 12 bases outside the gene matches. CDR1 and CDR2 from the germline V gene are WSHSY and SAAADI. The CDR3 here is CASSSLAGGSVDTQYF. The CDR3 DNA follows: TGCGCCAGCTCTTCCCTAGCGGGAGGGTCGGTGGATACGCAGTATTTT.

The count of this clone is one. The genes are TRBV5-1 and TRBJ2-3; 7 positions match TRBD2. The CDR3 contains 15 residues. V was clipped by 2 bases and J by 3 bases; unmatched bases: 6. The germline V gene has CDR1 SGHRS and CDR2 YFSETQ. The CDR3, as DNA: TGCGCCAGCAGCTTCGGAGCGGGACGGACAGATACGCAGTATTTT. Encoded protein: CASSFGAGRTDTQYF.